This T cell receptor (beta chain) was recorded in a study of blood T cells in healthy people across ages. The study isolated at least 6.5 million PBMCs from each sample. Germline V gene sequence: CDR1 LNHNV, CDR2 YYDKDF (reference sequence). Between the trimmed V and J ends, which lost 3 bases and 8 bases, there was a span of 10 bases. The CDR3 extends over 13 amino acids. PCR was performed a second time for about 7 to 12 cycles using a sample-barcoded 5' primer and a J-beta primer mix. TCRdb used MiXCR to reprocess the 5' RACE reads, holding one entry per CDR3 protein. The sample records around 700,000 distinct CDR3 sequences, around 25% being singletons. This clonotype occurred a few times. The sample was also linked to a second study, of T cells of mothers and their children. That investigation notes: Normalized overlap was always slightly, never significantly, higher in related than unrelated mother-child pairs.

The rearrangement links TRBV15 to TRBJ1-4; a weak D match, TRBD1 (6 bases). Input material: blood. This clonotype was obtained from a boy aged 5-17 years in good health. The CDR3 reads CATSRRGDEKLFF. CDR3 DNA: TGTGCCACCAGCAGGAGGGGGGACGAAAAACTGTTTTTT.